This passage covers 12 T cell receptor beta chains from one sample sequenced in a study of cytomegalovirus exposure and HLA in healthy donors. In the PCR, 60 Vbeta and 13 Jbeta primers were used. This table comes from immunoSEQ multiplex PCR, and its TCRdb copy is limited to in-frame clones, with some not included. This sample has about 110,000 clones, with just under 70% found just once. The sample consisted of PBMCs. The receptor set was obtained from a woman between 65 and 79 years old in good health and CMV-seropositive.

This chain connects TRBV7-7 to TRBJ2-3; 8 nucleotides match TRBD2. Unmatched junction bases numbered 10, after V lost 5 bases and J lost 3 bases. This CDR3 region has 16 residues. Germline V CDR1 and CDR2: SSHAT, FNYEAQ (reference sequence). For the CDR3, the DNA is TGTGCCAGCAGCCCTGCTGGGGGCGGGGGGACAGATACGCAGTATTTT. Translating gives CASSPAGGGGTDTQYF.

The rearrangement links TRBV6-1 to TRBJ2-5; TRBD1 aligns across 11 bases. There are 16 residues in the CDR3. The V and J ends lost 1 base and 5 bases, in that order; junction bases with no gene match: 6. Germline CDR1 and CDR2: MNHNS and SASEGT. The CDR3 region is CASSEVRTGGSETQYF. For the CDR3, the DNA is TGTGCCAGCAGTGAAGTGAGGACAGGGGGCTCCGAGACCCAGTACTTC.

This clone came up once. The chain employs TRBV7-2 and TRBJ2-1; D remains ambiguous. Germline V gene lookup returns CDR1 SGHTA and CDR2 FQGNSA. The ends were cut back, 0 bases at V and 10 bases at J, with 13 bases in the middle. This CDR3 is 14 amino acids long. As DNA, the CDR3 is TGTGCCAGCAGCTTAGCCCTGGTCCCGAGCGAGCAGTTCTTC. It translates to CASSLALVPSEQFF. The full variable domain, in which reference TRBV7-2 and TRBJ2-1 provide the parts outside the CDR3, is GAGVSQSPSNKVTEKGKDVELRCDPISGHTALYWYRQSLGQGLEFLIYFQGNSAPDKSGLPSDRFSAERTGGSVSTLTIQRTQQEDSAVYLCASSLALVPSEQFFGPGTRLTVL.

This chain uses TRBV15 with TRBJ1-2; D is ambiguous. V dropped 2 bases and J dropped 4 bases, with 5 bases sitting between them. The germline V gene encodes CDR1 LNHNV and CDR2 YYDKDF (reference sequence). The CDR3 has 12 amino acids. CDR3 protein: CATSRPGYGYTF. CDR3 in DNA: TGTGCCACCAGCAGACCCGGCTATGGCTACACCTTC.

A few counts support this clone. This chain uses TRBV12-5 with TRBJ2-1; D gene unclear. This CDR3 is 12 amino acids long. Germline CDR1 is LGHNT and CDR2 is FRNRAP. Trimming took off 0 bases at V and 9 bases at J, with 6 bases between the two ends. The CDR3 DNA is TGTGCTAGTGGTTTGGTTCTAAGTGAGCAGTTCTTC. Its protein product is CASGLVLSEQFF.

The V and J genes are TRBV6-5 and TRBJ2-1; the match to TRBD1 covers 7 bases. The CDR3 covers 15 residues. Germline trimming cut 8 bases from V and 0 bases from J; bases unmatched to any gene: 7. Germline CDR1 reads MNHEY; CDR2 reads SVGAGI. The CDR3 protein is CASSVTGDSYNEQFF. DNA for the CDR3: TGTGCCAGCTCTGTAACAGGGGACTCCTACAATGAGCAGTTCTTC.

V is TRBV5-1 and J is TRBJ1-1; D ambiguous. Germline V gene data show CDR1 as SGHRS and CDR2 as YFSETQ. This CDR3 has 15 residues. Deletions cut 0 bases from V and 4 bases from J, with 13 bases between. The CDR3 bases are TGCGCCAGCAGCTTGGACAGTTCTCCGTCCACTGAAGCTTTCTTT. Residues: CASSLDSSPSTEAFF.

CDR3 amino acids: CASSLLGLAATYEQYF. The CDR3 DNA sequence: TGTGCCAGCAGCTTGTTGGGACTAGCGGCGACCTACGAGCAGTACTTC. The chain links TRBV5-6 to TRBJ2-7, with TRBD2 identical over 11 bases. Germline CDR1 and CDR2: SGHDT and YYEEEE. This CDR3 spans 16 amino acids. V lost 1 base to trimming and J lost 2 bases; unmatched junction nucleotides: 5.

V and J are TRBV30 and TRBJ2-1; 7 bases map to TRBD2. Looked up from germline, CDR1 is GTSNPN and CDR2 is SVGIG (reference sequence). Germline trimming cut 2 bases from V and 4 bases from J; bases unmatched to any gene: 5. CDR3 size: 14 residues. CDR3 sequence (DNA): TGTGCCTGGAGTCAAGCGGGGCTTTACAATGAGCAGTTCTTC. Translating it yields CAWSQAGLYNEQFF.

CDR3 sequence reads: CASSEHRVTAEQYF. CDR3 DNA: TGTGCCAGCAGTGAGCACAGGGTTACGGCCGAGCAGTACTTC. This chain links TRBV6-1 with TRBJ2-7; a weak D match, TRBD1 (6 bases). Germline V CDR1 and CDR2: MNHNS, SASEGT. The V end lost 3 bases, the J end lost 6 bases, and 15 bases lay between the germline ends. The length of the CDR3 is 14 residues.

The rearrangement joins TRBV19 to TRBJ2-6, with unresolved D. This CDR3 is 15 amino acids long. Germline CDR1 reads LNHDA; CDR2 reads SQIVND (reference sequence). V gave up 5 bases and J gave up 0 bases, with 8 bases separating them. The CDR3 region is CASSLSSSGANVLTF. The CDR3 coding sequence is TGTGCCAGTAGTCTGTCCAGCTCTGGGGCCAACGTCCTGACTTTC. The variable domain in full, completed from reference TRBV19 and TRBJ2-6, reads DGGITQSPKYLFRKEGQNVTLSCEQNLNHDAMYWYRQDPGQGLRLIYYSQIVNDFQKGDIAEGYSVSREKKESFPLTVTSAQKNPTAFYLCASSLSSSGANVLTFGAGSRLTVL.

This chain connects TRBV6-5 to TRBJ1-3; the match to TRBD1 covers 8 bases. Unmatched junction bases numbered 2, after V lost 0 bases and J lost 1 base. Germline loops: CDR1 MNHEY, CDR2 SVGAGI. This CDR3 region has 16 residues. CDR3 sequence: CASSYSQGASGNTIYF. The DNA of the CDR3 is TGTGCCAGCAGTTACTCGCAGGGGGCATCTGGAAACACCATATATTTT.